The 20 T cell receptor beta chains presented below share a single source sample, sequenced in a study of OX40 agonist ivuxolimab in advanced cancers. Profiling relied on immunoSEQ multiplex PCR, and the TCRdb table lists in-frame clones only, not all of them. The sample has about 48,000 clones, around 90% seen once. The sample in question was CD4+ or CD8+ T cells sorted from blood, obtained in a trial of the OX40 agonist ivuxolimab. The receptors originated from an adult with an advanced solid tumor such as melanoma, head and neck, liver or kidney cancer.

The chain links TRBV11-2 to TRBJ2-2, with D maybe TRBD2 (5 bases). This CDR3 contains 15 residues. Looked up from germline, CDR1 is SGHAT and CDR2 is FQNNGV. Trimming took off 1 base at V and 2 bases at J, with 8 bases between the two ends. CDR3 DNA: TGTGCCAGCAGCTTAGGAGCGGCAAACACCGGGGAGCTGTTTTTT. This encodes CASSLGAANTGELFF.

The V gene is TRBV6-5, the J gene TRBJ1-2, with a weak D call TRBD1 (6 bases). Trimming stripped 7 bases from V and 6 bases from J, with 18 bases between. The germline V gene encodes CDR1 MNHEY and CDR2 SVGAGI. This CDR3 has 14 amino acids. The CDR3 sequence is CASTPKGGVHGYTF. Written as DNA, the CDR3 is TGTGCCAGCACCCCCAAAGGGGGGGTTCATGGCTACACCTTC.

The chain employs TRBV15 and TRBJ2-1; D possibly matches TRBD1 or TRBD2 (5 bases each). The germline gives CDR1 LNHNV, CDR2 YYDKDF (reference sequence). CDR3 length: 19 amino acids. V was trimmed by 0 bases and J by 0 bases, leaving 18 bases between them. In nucleotides, the CDR3 is TGTGCCACCAGCAGAGACGAGACAGAATGGGACGGCTCCTACAATGAGCAGTTCTTC. It is translated as CATSRDETEWDGSYNEQFF. The whole variable domain, filled in from reference TRBV15 and TRBJ2-1, reads DAMVIQNPRYQVTQFGKPVTLSCSQTLNHNVMYWYQQKSSQAPKLLFHYYDKDFNNEADTPDNFQSRRPNTSFCFLDIRSPGLGDTAMYLCATSRDETEWDGSYNEQFFGPGTRLTVL.

J is TRBJ2-7 and V is TRBV5-1; 8 nucleotides line up with TRBD1. Germline V CDR1 and CDR2: SGHRS, YFSETQ. The junction had 6 bases not matched to a gene; V was cut back by 4 bases and J by 0 bases. The CDR3 length is 15 residues. The CDR3 region has the DNA TGCGCCAGCAGCCGACAGGGGACCGGCTCCTACGAGCAGTACTTC. It encodes CASSRQGTGSYEQYF.

The chain uses TRBV10-3 and TRBJ2-3, with D tentatively TRBD2 (5 bases). The germline CDR1 and CDR2 sequences are ENHRY and SYGVKD. The CDR3 totals 13 residues. V was clipped by 8 bases and J by 6 bases, with 15 bases between them. CDR3 region: CAISGVGMDTQYF. The CDR3 DNA is TGTGCCATCTCCGGGGTAGGGATGGATACGCAGTATTTT.

The V gene is TRBV6-4, the J gene TRBJ2-1; TRBD1 aligns across 8 bases. In germline, CDR1 is MRHNA, CDR2 SNTAGT. V trimming: 6 bases; J trimming: 4 bases; junction bases outside the gene matches: 2. There are 13 residues in the CDR3. The CDR3 DNA reads as TGTGCCAGCAGCAGGGGGCTTTACAATGAGCAGTTCTTC. This sequence encodes CASSRGLYNEQFF.

This chain uses TRBV6-6 with TRBJ2-7, with a weak D call TRBD2 (5 bases). V dropped 4 bases and J dropped 5 bases, with 15 bases sitting between them. The CDR3 is 14 amino acids. Germline CDR1 MNHNY, CDR2 SVGAGI (reference sequence). The CDR3: CASSLPSGLNEQYF. CDR3 bases: TGTGCCAGCAGTTTACCCTCGGGGTTGAACGAGCAGTACTTC.

The chain recombines TRBV7-8 with TRBJ2-5; D could derive from TRBD1 or TRBD2 (5 bases each). This CDR3 has 13 amino acids. Germline CDR1 and CDR2: SGHVS and FQNEAQ. Trimming cost V 5 bases and J 1 base, with 8 bases left between them. Here the CDR3 reads CASSTGTQETQYF. The CDR3 nucleotides are TGTGCCAGCAGCACCGGGACCCAAGAGACCCAGTACTTC.

The V gene is TRBV7-3, the J gene TRBJ2-5; D remains unclear. V was trimmed by 4 bases and J by 3 bases, leaving 9 bases between them. CDR1 is SGHTA and CDR2 is FQGTGA in the germline V gene. The CDR3 extends over 13 amino acids. This CDR3 reads CASSSNIKETQYF. CDR3 nucleotides: TGTGCCAGCAGCTCAAACATCAAAGAGACCCAGTACTTC.

The V call is TRBV5-5, the J call TRBJ1-1, with no clear D. Germline V gene sequence: CDR1 SGHKS, CDR2 YYEKEE (reference sequence). This CDR3 is built from 14 residues. Trimming took 1 base from V and 2 from J, leaving 9 bases between them. The CDR3 sequence: CASSLRRVNTEAFF. The CDR3 DNA follows: TGTGCCAGCAGCTTGAGGAGGGTCAACACTGAAGCTTTCTTT.

This clone showed up just once. The chain is built from TRBV6-1 and TRBJ2-7; TRBD1 aligns across 9 bases. Germline CDR1 is MNHNS and CDR2 is SASEGT. The J segment lost 5 bases and the V segment lost 4 bases, leaving 6 bases of the junction unmatched. The CDR3 has 14 amino acids. CDR3 protein: CASSGRDRVDEQYF. CDR3 sequence (DNA): TGTGCCAGCAGTGGCCGGGACAGGGTTGACGAGCAGTACTTC.

The chain couples TRBV5-6 to TRBJ1-1; D possibly corresponds to TRBD1 (5 bases). Per the germline V gene, CDR1 is SGHDT and CDR2 is YYEEEE. The CDR3 extends over 12 amino acids. Trimming took 4 bases from V and 5 from J, leaving 9 bases between them. CDR3 coding DNA: TGTGCCAGCAGCCTCTCAGGGACTGAAGCTTTCTTT. Translated, it gives CASSLSGTEAFF.

The sample holds a few counts of this clone. This chain connects TRBV5-8 to TRBJ1-5; D is uncertain. The V gene's germline CDR1 is SGHTS and CDR2 YDEGEE. The CDR3 consists of 15 residues. Trimming took off 0 bases at V and 3 bases at J, with 10 bases between the two ends. CDR3 coding DNA: TGTGCCAGCAGCTTGGTGGGCACAAACAATCAGCCCCAGCATTTT. This translates into CASSLVGTNNQPQHF. The full variable domain, with the rest looked up from reference TRBV5-8 and TRBJ1-5, is EAGVTQSPTHLIKTRGQQATLRCSPISGHTSVYWYQQALGLGLQFLLWYDEGEERNRGNFPPRFSGRQFPNYSSELNVNALELEDSALYLCASSLVGTNNQPQHFGDGTRLSIL.

As concerns this clone: At one end, the junction sequence differs from germline, possibly due to a read error. The chain carries TRBV5-1 and TRBJ2-7; D tentatively reads TRBD1 or TRBD2 (5 bases each). Germline CDR1 is SGHRS and CDR2 is YFSETQ. The CDR3 length is 13 residues. The CDR3 sequence: CASRLGEQYEQYF. Written as DNA, the CDR3 is TGCGCCAGCAGGTTGGGGGAGCAGTACGAGCAGTACTTC.

This clone was seen a single time. The J gene is TRBJ2-5, the V gene TRBV4-1; 9 bases line up with TRBD2. The CDR3 spans 15 residues. Germline-derived CDR1 and CDR2 are MGHRA and YSYEKL. With V trimmed by 2 bases and J by 5 bases, 6 bases remained unmatched. CDR3 nucleotides: TGCGCCAGCAGCCAATTAGCGGGAGTTTCTGAGACCCAGTACTTC. As protein: CASSQLAGVSETQYF.

The sample holds a few counts of this clone. The gene calls are TRBV18 and TRBJ2-2; D not resolved. The germline gives CDR1 KGHSH, CDR2 LQKENI. V was cut by 0 bases and J by 7 bases, with 12 bases left in between. The CDR3 loop spans 15 amino acids. CDR3 protein: CASSPPVTSGGELFF. The CDR3 DNA follows: TGTGCCAGCTCACCACCGGTCACCTCGGGCGGGGAGCTGTTTTTT.

The rearrangement uses TRBV6-1 and TRBJ1-2; 10 bases agree with TRBD1. The germline gives CDR1 MNHNS, CDR2 SASEGT. CDR3 size: 13 residues. V was pared by 4 bases and J by 8 bases, with 4 bases of the junction left unmatched. CDR3 DNA sequence: TGTGCCAGCAGTGGAGGGACAGGGGCCGGCTACACCTTC. The encoded protein is CASSGGTGAGYTF.

CDR3 amino acids: CASSIDVNEQFF. In DNA form, the CDR3 reads TGTGCCAGTAGTATAGATGTCAATGAGCAGTTCTTC. The chain recombines TRBV19 with TRBJ2-1; D is undetermined. This CDR3 comprises 12 residues. V shed 0 bases and J shed 6 bases, with 3 bases lying between them. Germline V gives CDR1 LNHDA, CDR2 SQIVND (reference sequence).

The chain joins TRBV11-2 to TRBJ1-6, with a weak D call TRBD1 (5 bases). V was cut by 1 base and J by 6 bases, with 7 bases left in between. CDR1 and CDR2 (germline): SGHAT, FQNNGV. There are 14 residues in the CDR3. CDR3 region: CASSLGDRNSPLHF. As DNA, the CDR3 is TGTGCCAGCAGCTTAGGGGACCGTAATTCACCCCTCCACTTT.

This rearrangement joins TRBV19 to TRBJ2-7, with TRBD2 matching over 9 bases. This CDR3 spans 16 amino acids. From germline, CDR1 is LNHDA and CDR2 SQIVND (reference sequence). V shed 1 base, J shed 4 bases, and the junction held 8 bases outside the gene matches. The CDR3 bases are TGTGCCAGTAGTATAGGCTCGCGGGAGGGAGGGTACGAGCAGTACTTC. It yields the protein CASSIGSREGGYEQYF.